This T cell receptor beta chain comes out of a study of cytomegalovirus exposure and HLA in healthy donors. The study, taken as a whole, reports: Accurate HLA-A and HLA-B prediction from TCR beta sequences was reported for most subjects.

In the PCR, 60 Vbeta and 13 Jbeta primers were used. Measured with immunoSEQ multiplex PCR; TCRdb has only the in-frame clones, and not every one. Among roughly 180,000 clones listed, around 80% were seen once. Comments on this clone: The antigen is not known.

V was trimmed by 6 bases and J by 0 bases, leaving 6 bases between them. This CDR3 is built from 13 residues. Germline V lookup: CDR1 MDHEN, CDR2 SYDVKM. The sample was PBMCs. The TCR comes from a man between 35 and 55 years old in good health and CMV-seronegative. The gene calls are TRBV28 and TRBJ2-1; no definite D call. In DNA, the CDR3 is TGTGCCAGCAGGCCGGTCTCCTACAATGAGCAGTTCTTC. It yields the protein CASRPVSYNEQFF.